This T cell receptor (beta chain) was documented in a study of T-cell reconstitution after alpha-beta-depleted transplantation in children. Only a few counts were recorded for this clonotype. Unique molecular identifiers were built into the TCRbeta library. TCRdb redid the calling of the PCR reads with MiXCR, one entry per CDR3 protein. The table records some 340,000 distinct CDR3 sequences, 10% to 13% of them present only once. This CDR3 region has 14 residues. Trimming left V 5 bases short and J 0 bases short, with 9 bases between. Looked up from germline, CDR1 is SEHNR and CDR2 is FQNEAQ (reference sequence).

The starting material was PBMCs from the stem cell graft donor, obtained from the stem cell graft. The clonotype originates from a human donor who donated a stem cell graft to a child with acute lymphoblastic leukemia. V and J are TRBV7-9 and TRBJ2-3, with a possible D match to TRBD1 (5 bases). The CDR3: CASSDRTSTDTQYF. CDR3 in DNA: TGTGCCAGCAGCGACAGAACTAGCACAGATACGCAGTATTTT.